One and the same sample provided the 28 T cell receptor beta chains below, sequenced in a study of blood T cells in healthy people across ages. A J-beta primer mix and a sample-barcoded 5' primer were used in a second PCR of roughly 7 to 12 cycles. TCRdb used MiXCR to reprocess the 5' RACE reads, holding one entry per CDR3 protein. Of some 1.4 million distinct CDR3 sequences listed, approximately 42% are singletons. The sequencing input was blood. Source of these receptors: a woman aged 18-30 years in good health.

The V and J genes are TRBV6-5 and TRBJ1-6; tentative D call: TRBD1 (5 bases). Germline loops: CDR1 MNHEY, CDR2 SVGAGI. Trimming removed 6 bases from V and 2 bases from J, with 8 bases in between. CDR3 length: 14 amino acids. CDR3 sequence: CASSVGPYNSPLHF. For the CDR3, the DNA is TGTGCCAGCAGCGTGGGGCCCTATAATTCACCCCTCCACTTT.

This clonotype came up a few times. The V call is TRBV25-1, the J call TRBJ2-3, with D possibly being TRBD2 (5 bases). The CDR3 is 14 residues long. V lost 3 bases, J lost 3 bases, and 10 bases lay in between. The germline V gene encodes CDR1 MGHDK and CDR2 SYGVNS. This CDR3 reads CASSDRTLTDTQYF. CDR3 in DNA: TGTGCCAGCAGTGATCGGACTCTAACAGATACGCAGTATTTT.

This clonotype was found a few times. The V gene is TRBV12-3 or TRBV12-4, the J gene TRBJ2-4; a weak D match, TRBD2 (5 bases). The ends were cut back, 5 bases at V and 3 bases at J, with 14 bases in the middle. The CDR3 has 15 amino acids. CDR3 in DNA: TGTGCCAGCAGTCCTGATACGGGATACAAAAACATTCAGTACTTC. This codes for CASSPDTGYKNIQYF.

This clonotype was seen more than once but under ten times. This rearrangement joins TRBV6-5 to TRBJ2-1, with D perhaps assigned TRBD1 or TRBD2 (6 bases each). Germline values: CDR1 MNHEY, CDR2 SVGAGI. The V gene lost 7 bases and the J gene lost 8 bases, with 15 bases spanning the gap. The CDR3 has 13 residues. Here the CDR3 DNA reads TGTGCCAGCACCGTGGACGGGGGCCATGAGCAGTTCTTC. Translation gives CASTVDGGHEQFF.

The J gene is TRBJ2-1, the V gene TRBV20-1; D is possibly TRBD2 (6 bases). The CDR3 has 15 amino acids. Trimming cost V 0 bases and J 6 bases, with 15 bases left between them. Germline-derived CDR1 and CDR2 are DFQATT and SNEGSKA (reference sequence). The CDR3 loop reads CSARDLGGLLNEQFF. CDR3 in DNA: TGCAGTGCTAGAGATCTGGGAGGACTTCTCAATGAGCAGTTCTTC.

This clonotype was detected a few times. The rearrangement links TRBV4-1 to TRBJ2-7, with D uncertain. Germline CDR1 is MGHRA and CDR2 is YSYEKL. V was shortened by 1 base and J by 2 bases, with 12 bases between the two germline ends. The CDR3 loop spans 15 amino acids. CDR3 DNA: TGCGCCAGCAGCCAAGGCCCTTCGCCTACCTACGAGCAGTACTTC. It encodes CASSQGPSPTYEQYF.

With respect to this clonotype: One end of the junction fails to match germline, which may point to a read error. The chain has TRBV5-6 and TRBJ2-7; D gene ambiguous. Germline V CDR1 and CDR2: SGHDT, YYEEEE. The CDR3 has 14 residues. This chain's CDR3 is CASSLEGNLYGQYF. The CDR3 coding sequence is TGTGCCAGCAGCTTGGAAGGGAACCTCTACGGGCAGTACTTC.

This rearrangement joins TRBV5-1 to TRBJ2-7, with D possibly being TRBD1 or TRBD2 (5 bases each). Germline CDR1 SGHRS, CDR2 YFSETQ. V lost 1 base to trimming and J lost 7 bases, with 15 bases between them. The CDR3 is 14 residues long. CDR3 in DNA: TGCGCCAGCAGCTTGCCAGGGACCAAAAATGAGCAGTACTTC. Translated: CASSLPGTKNEQYF.

The genes are TRBV6-1 and TRBJ1-2; D might be TRBD1 (5 bases). Germline loops: CDR1 MNHNS, CDR2 SASEGT. There are 15 residues in the CDR3. V lost 5 bases, J lost 12 bases, and 25 bases lay in between. The CDR3 DNA reads TGTGCCAGCAGTCCCCAGGACACCCAATTTGCCGGCCACACCTTC. The encoded protein is CASSPQDTQFAGHTF.

This clonotype was seen only once. The chain is built from TRBV2 and TRBJ2-4; 11 bases are shared with TRBD2. The J call may not be correct, given that the DNA end is closer to TRBJ2-7. The CDR3 has 15 amino acids. Germline V lookup: CDR1 SNHLY, CDR2 FYNNEI. The DNA of the CDR3 is TGTGCCAGCAGCATACTAGCGGGGGTTCACAACGAGCAGTACTTC. Amino acid sequence: CASSILAGVHNEQYF.

This sequence joins TRBV13 and TRBJ1-2; a possible D gene is TRBD1 (6 bases). This CDR3 contains 12 residues. V lost 4 bases to trimming and J lost 8 bases, with 11 bases between them. The V gene's germline CDR1 is PRHDT and CDR2 FYEKMQ (reference sequence). The CDR3 region is CASSSRGSGYTF. The CDR3 bases are TGTGCCAGCAGCTCCAGGGGTAGCGGCTACACCTTC.

The chain uses TRBV28 and TRBJ2-3, with unresolved D. The ends were cut back, 6 bases at V and 1 base at J, with 8 bases in the middle. CDR1 is MDHEN and CDR2 is SYDVKM in the germline V gene. The CDR3 totals 13 residues. CDR3 region: CASRDHRTDTQYF. The CDR3 DNA sequence: TGTGCCAGCAGGGATCATCGCACAGATACGCAGTATTTT.

This clonotype has more than one count but fewer than ten. The chain uses TRBV7-2 and TRBJ2-1; 7 bases are shared with TRBD1. V shed 2 bases, J shed 7 bases, and the junction held 2 bases outside the gene matches. CDR3 length equals 13 residues. Germline CDR1 reads SGHTA; CDR2 reads FQGNSA. The CDR3 DNA follows: TGTGCCAGCAGCTTAAGGGGGCAAAATGAGCAGTTCTTC. The encoded protein is CASSLRGQNEQFF.

The CDR3, as DNA: TGTGCCAGCAGTTTAGGGGGTTTTGAAAAACTGTTTTTT. Translating gives CASSLGGFEKLFF. V and J are TRBV12-3 or TRBV12-4 and TRBJ1-4; D remains ambiguous. The length of the CDR3 is 13 residues. Trimming took off 1 base at V and 7 bases at J, with 7 bases between the two ends.

V is TRBV20-1 and J is TRBJ1-1; D unclear. The germline gives CDR1 DFQATT, CDR2 SNEGSKA (reference sequence). The V and J ends lost 6 bases and 6 bases respectively, with 5 bases between them. This CDR3 is built from 9 residues. The CDR3 DNA sequence: TGCAGTGCGACCCCTGAAGCTTTCTTT. This translates into CSATPEAFF.

The chain joins TRBV19 to TRBJ2-4, with D perhaps being TRBD1 or TRBD2 (5 bases each). The J call may not be correct, given that the DNA end is closer to TRBJ2-7. Germline assignment: CDR1 LNHDA and CDR2 SQIVND (reference sequence). The CDR3 consists of 18 residues. CDR3 protein: CASSMLGEGRGLTGEQYF. CDR3 nucleotide sequence: TGTGCCAGTAGTATGCTCGGTGAGGGGCGCGGTTTAACGGGCGAGCAGTACTTC.

In its sample, this clonotype was seen a few times. The chain links TRBV27 to TRBJ2-7; TRBD1 is a possible D gene (7 bases). The CDR3 covers 16 residues. Germline V lookup: CDR1 MNHEY, CDR2 SMNVEV (reference sequence). Trimming pared 6 bases from V and 4 bases from J, leaving 22 bases between. The CDR3 loop is CASSPQAEGALYEQYF. CDR3 sequence (DNA): TGTGCCAGCAGCCCCCAGGCGGAGGGGGCGTTGTACGAGCAGTACTTC.

As regards this clonotype: A junction boundary mismatches the germline segment, possibly from a read error. The chain is built from TRBV12-3 or TRBV12-4 and TRBJ2-1; 9 positions match TRBD2. CDR3 length: 17 amino acids. The CDR3 region has the DNA TGTGCCAGCAGTTTTAAGGGGGGCGGGGGGGCCATTAATGGGCAGTTCTTC. Translation gives CASSFKGGGGAINGQFF.

This clonotype showed up just once. The rearrangement links TRBV11-2 to TRBJ1-1, with unresolved D. The CDR3 is made up of 14 amino acids. Germline CDR1 SGHAT, CDR2 FQNNGV. The germline V and J ends were trimmed by 6 bases and 4 bases, with 15 bases remaining between them. DNA for the CDR3: TGTGCCAGCAGTAGTACGGCGGGAAGCACTGAAGCTTTCTTT. Translating it yields CASSSTAGSTEAFF.

The chain links TRBV2 to TRBJ1-6, with a weak D call TRBD1 (5 bases). Germline-derived CDR1 and CDR2 are SNHLY and FYNNEI. V was shortened by 4 bases and J by 8 bases, with 12 bases between the two germline ends. The CDR3 contains 14 residues. This chain's CDR3 is CASSGNRRDSPLHF. The DNA of the CDR3 is TGTGCCAGCAGTGGGAACAGGAGAGATTCACCCCTCCACTTT. The full variable domain, its missing parts supplied by reference TRBV2 and TRBJ1-6, is EPEVTQTPSHQVTQMGQEVILRCVPISNHLYFYWYRQILGQKVEFLVSFYNNEISEKSEIFDDQFSVERPDGSNFTLKIRSTKLEDSAMYFCASSGNRRDSPLHFGNGTRLTVT.

This clonotype has a handful of counts. CDR3 coding DNA: TGTGCCAGCAGCCAAGATCTAGTCGCTGAAGCTTTCTTT. Translation gives CASSQDLVAEAFF. The chain is built from TRBV3-1 and TRBJ1-1; D is unresolved. V gave up 0 bases and J gave up 6 bases, with 8 bases separating them. This CDR3 region has 13 residues. The germline gives CDR1 LGHDT, CDR2 YNNKEL (reference sequence).

The gene calls are TRBV20-1 and TRBJ2-7; 10 bases map to TRBD2. The DNA end favors TRBJ2-5, so the J call may be wrong. The CDR3 length is 14 residues. The germline V gene has CDR1 DFQATT and CDR2 SNEGSKA (reference sequence). CDR3 DNA sequence: TGCAGTGCTAGTGAACAACTAGCGGGGTCGACCCAGTACTTC. It encodes CSASEQLAGSTQYF.

V and J are TRBV20-1 and TRBJ2-2, with D possibly being TRBD1 (6 bases). Germline loops: CDR1 DFQATT, CDR2 SNEGSKA (reference sequence). The CDR3 totals 15 residues. V gave up 6 bases and J gave up 0 bases, with 14 bases separating them. In DNA form, the CDR3 reads TGCAGTGCCCAAAGACAGGCCGCGAACACCGGGGAGCTGTTTTTT. Encoded protein: CSAQRQAANTGELFF.

V and J are TRBV6-5 and TRBJ2-1; 8 bases map to TRBD1. The V segment lost 9 bases and the J segment 4 bases; nucleotides outside the gene matches: 5. This CDR3 region has 13 residues. CDR1 is MNHEY and CDR2 is SVGAGI in the germline V gene. The CDR3 nucleotides are TGTGCCAGTAGACAGGGGAGGTACAATGAGCAGTTCTTC. This codes for CASRQGRYNEQFF.

The table lists this clonotype with many counts. The chain joins TRBV5-1 to TRBJ2-7, with 7 bases matching TRBD2. The CDR3 has 17 amino acids. V lost 3 bases to trimming and J lost 0 bases; unmatched junction nucleotides: 12. Per germline, CDR1 SGHRS and CDR2 YFSETQ. Here the CDR3 reads CASSWDNTAGYSYEQYF. CDR3 in DNA: TGCGCCAGCAGCTGGGATAATACAGCGGGATACTCCTACGAGCAGTACTTC. Complete variable domain (other parts from reference TRBV5-1 and TRBJ2-7): KAGVTQTPRYLIKTRGQQVTLSCSPISGHRSVSWYQQTPGQGLQFLFEYFSETQRNKGNFPGRFSGRQFSNSRSEMNVSTLELGDSALYLCASSWDNTAGYSYEQYFGPGTRLTVT.

This clonotype was seen a single time. V and J are TRBV5-1 and TRBJ2-5, with a possible D match to TRBD2 (6 bases). The CDR3 is 14 residues long. The ends were cut back, 2 bases at V and 11 bases at J, with 19 bases in the middle. Germline assignment: CDR1 SGHRS and CDR2 YFSETQ. In DNA form, the CDR3 reads TGCGCCAGCAGCTTCGGGGGAGGCCACAATGAGCAGTACTTC. Protein: CASSFGGGHNEQYF.

This clonotype was recorded a few times. The rearrangement joins TRBV6-1 to TRBJ2-4; TRBD2 aligns across 14 bases. The DNA end is more similar to TRBJ2-7, so the J call may be wrong. This CDR3 comprises 17 residues. Germline V gene sequence: CDR1 MNHNS, CDR2 SASEGT. Here the CDR3 reads CASSATRLAGGPFEQYF. The CDR3 DNA is TGTGCCAGCAGTGCCACGCGACTAGCGGGAGGGCCTTTCGAGCAGTACTTC.

The V gene is TRBV30, the J gene TRBJ2-5, with D perhaps assigned TRBD1 or TRBD2 (6 bases each). This CDR3 contains 13 residues. CDR1 GTSNPN and CDR2 SVGIG come from the germline V gene (reference sequence). V was clipped by 4 bases and J by 0 bases, with 9 bases between them. The CDR3 region has the DNA TGTGCCTGGAAGGGGGAGGACCAAGAGACCCAGTACTTC. Translation gives CAWKGEDQETQYF.